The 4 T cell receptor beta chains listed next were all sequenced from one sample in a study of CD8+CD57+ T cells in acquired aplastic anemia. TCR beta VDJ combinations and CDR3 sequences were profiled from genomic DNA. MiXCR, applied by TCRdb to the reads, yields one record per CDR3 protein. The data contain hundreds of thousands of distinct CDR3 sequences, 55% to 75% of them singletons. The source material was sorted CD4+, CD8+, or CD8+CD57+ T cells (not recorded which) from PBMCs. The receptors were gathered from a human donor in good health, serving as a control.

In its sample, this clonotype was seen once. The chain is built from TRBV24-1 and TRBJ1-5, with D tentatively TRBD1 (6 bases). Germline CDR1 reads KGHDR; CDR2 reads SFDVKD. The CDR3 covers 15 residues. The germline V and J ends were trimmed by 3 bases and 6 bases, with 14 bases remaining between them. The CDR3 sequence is CATSDSTKGGQPQHF. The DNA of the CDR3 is TGTGCCACCAGTGATAGCACAAAGGGGGGTCAGCCCCAGCATTTT.

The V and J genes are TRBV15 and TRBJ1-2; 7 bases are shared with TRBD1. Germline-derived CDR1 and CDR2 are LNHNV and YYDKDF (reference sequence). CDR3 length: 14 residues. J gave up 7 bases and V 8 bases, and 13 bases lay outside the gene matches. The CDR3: CATPSGSGGVGYTF. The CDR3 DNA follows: TGTGCCACCCCGTCCGGGTCAGGGGGTGTTGGCTACACCTTC.

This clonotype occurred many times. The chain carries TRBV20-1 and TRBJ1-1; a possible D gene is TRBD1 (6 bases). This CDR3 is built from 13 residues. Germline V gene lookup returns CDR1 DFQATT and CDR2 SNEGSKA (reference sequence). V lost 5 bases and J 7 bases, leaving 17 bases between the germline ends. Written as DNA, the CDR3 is TGCAGTGCTCCCCGGGGCCGGGGGCGTGAAGCTTTCTTT. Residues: CSAPRGRGREAFF.

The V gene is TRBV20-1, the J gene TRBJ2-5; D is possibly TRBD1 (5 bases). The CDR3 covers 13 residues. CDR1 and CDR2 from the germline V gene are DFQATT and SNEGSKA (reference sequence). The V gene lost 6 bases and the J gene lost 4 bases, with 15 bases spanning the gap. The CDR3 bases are TGCAGTGCCAGGGCGTGTAGGGCAGAGACCCAGTACTTC. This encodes CSARACRAETQYF.